This T cell receptor beta chain stems from a study of shared clonotypes between healthy human individuals. Whole-study context: The donors, two women and three men, were aged 18 to 49. Findings and limits, study-wide: With a handful of donors compared, around 5.4% of naive CD4 clonotypes were shared. Sampling included only blood; tissue repertoires likely differ.

CD45RO-negative cells were positively selected for CCR7, leaving out terminally differentiated effector memory CD45RA+ cells. Profiling relied on immunoSEQ multiplex PCR, and the TCRdb table lists in-frame clones only, not all of them. Found here are approximately 840,000 clones, about 97% of them singletons; the top ten hold approximately 0.2%. Germline V gene data show CDR1 as SGHTA and CDR2 as FQGNSA. The CDR3 covers 16 residues. V lost 5 bases to trimming and J lost 0 bases; unmatched junction nucleotides: 4. This clone occurred once. The antigen remains undetermined. This rearrangement joins TRBV7-2 to TRBJ2-5; 12 nucleotides align to TRBD2. This TCR was recovered from a man aged 25 to 40 in good health. Source material: naive CD8+ T cells sorted from blood. The CDR3 spells CASSTWTSGNQETQYF. DNA for the CDR3: TGTGCCAGCAGCACTTGGACTAGCGGGAACCAAGAGACCCAGTACTTC.